This TCR beta chain was identified in a study of human T cells and chemical hapten exposure. MiXCR was run by TCRdb on the RACE reads, yielding one entry per CDR3 protein. The sample lists over 40,000 distinct CDR3 sequences, about 3% seen once, with 5.5% to 7.5% in the top ten. This clonotype was seen many times. Between the trimmed V and J ends, which lost 0 bases and 0 bases, there was a span of 6 bases. Per germline, CDR1 GTSNPN and CDR2 SVGIG (reference sequence). The CDR3 has 15 residues. Indicated time point: patch test 2, 6 weeks after DPC sensitization. Described treatment: therapeutic diphenylcyclopropenone sensitization with weekly scalp DPC.

The sequence was collected from a man in his forties with alopecia areata. Some clones in this sample may be carry-over from other donors' samples. Sequences were derived from whole blood, sampled in connection with sensitization to the hapten diphenylcyclopropenone (DPC). The chain recombines TRBV30 with TRBJ2-6; no firm D call. CDR3 DNA sequence: TGTGCCTGGAGTGTCGGCACCTCTGGGGCCAACGTCCTGACTTTC. As protein: CAWSVGTSGANVLTF.